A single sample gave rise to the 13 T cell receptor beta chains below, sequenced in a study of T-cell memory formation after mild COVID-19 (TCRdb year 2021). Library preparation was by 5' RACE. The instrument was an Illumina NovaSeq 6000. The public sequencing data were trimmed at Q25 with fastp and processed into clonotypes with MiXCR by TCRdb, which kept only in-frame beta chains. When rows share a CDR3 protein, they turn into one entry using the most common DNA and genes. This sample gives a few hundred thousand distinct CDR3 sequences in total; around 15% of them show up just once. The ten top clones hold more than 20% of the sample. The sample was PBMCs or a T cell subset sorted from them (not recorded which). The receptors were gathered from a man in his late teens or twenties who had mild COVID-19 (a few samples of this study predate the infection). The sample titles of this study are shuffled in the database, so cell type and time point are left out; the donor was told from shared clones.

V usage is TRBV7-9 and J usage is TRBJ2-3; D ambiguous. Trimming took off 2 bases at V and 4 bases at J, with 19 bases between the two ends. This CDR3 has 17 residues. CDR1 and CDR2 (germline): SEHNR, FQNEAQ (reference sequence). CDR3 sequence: CASSLTSVLKGADTQYF. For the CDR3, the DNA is TGTGCCAGCAGCTTAACGAGTGTCCTGAAAGGCGCAGATACGCAGTATTTT.

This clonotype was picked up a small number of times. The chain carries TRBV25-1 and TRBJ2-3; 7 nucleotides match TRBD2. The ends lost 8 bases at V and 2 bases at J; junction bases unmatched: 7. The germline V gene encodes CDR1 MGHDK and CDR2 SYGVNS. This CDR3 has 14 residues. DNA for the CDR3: TGTGCCAGCTCATCGGGACTACTCACAGATACGCAGTATTTT. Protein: CASSSGLLTDTQYF.

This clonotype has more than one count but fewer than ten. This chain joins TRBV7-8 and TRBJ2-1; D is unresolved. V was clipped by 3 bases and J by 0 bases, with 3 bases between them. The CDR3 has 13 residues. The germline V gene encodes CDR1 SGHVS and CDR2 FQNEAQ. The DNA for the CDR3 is TGTGCCAGCAGCTTCTACTCCTACAATGAGCAGTTCTTC. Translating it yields CASSFYSYNEQFF.

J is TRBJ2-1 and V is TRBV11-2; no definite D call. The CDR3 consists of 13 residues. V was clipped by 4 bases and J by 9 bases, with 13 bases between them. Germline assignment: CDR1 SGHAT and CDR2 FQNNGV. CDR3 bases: TGTGCCAGCAGCTACGCCCCTATCTCTGAGCAGTTCTTC. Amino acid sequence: CASSYAPISEQFF.

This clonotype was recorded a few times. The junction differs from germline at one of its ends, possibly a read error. DNA for the CDR3: TGTGCCAGCAGCTTAGGACCATTACCTCACTTC. Protein product: CASSLGPLPHF. The chain links TRBV7-9 to TRBJ2-7, with D uncertain. CDR3 size: 11 residues. Germline V gene lookup returns CDR1 SEHNR and CDR2 FQNEAQ (reference sequence).

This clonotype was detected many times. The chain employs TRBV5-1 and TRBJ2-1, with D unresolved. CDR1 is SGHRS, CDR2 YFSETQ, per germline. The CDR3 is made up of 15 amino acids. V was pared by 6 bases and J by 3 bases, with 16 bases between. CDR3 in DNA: TGCGCCAGCAACCCGGGCCCAGACTTCTACAATGAGCAGTTCTTC. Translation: CASNPGPDFYNEQFF.

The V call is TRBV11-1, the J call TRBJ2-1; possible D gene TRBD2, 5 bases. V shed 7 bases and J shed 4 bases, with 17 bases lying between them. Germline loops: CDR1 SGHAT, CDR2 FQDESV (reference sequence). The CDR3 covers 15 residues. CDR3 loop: CASTPLASSYNEQFF. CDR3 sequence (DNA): TGTGCCAGCACCCCTCTGGCTAGCTCATACAATGAGCAGTTCTTC.

The CDR3 loop reads CASSRTGRIDGYTF. The CDR3 DNA is TGTGCCAGCAGCCGGACAGGGCGAATCGATGGCTACACCTTC. The chain carries TRBV5-4 and TRBJ1-2, with 8 bases matching TRBD1. There are 14 residues in the CDR3. CDR1 SGHNT and CDR2 YYREEE come from the germline V gene (reference sequence). Trimming took 4 bases from V and 6 from J; bases not matched to a gene: 8. Filled out from reference TRBV5-4 and TRBJ1-2, the complete variable domain reads ETGVTQSPTHLIKTRGQQVTLRCSSQSGHNTVSWYQQALGQGPQFIFQYYREEENGRGNFPPRFSGLQFPNYSSELNVNALELDDSALYLCASSRTGRIDGYTFGSGTRLTVV.

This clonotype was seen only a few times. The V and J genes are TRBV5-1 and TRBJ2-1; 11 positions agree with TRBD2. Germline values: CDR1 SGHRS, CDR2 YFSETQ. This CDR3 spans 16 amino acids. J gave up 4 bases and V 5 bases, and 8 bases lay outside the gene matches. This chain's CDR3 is CASSPFTSGGYNEQFF. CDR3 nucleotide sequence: TGCGCCAGCAGTCCTTTTACTAGCGGGGGTTACAATGAGCAGTTCTTC. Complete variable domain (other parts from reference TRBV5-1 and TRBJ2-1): KAGVTQTPRYLIKTRGQQVTLSCSPISGHRSVSWYQQTPGQGLQFLFEYFSETQRNKGNFPGRFSGRQFSNSRSEMNVSTLELGDSALYLCASSPFTSGGYNEQFFGPGTRLTVL.

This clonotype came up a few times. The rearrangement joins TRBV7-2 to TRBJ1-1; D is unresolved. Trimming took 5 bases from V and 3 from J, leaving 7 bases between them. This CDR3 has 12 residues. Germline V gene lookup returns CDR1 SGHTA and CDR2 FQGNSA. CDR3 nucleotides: TGTGCCAGCAGCGTGGGCTACACTGAAGCTTTCTTT. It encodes CASSVGYTEAFF.

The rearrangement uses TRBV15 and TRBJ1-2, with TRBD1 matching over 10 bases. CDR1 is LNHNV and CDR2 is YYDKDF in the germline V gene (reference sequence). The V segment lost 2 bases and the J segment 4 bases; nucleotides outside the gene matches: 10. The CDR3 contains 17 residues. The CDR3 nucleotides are TGTGCCACCAGCAGAACGAGACAGGGGGCGCAAATCTATGGCTACACCTTC. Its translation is CATSRTRQGAQIYGYTF.

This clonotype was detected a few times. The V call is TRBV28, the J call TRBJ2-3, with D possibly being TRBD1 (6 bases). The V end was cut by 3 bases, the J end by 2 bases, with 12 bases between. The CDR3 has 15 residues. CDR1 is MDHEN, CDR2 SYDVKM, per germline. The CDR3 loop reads CASSFGTGTTDTQYF. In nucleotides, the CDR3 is TGTGCCAGCAGTTTCGGTACAGGGACCACAGATACGCAGTATTTT.

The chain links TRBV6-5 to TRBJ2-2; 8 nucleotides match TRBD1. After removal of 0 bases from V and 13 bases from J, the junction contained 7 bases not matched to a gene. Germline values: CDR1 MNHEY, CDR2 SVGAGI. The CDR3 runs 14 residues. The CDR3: CASSYSSRQGRLFF. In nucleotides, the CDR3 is TGTGCCAGCAGTTACTCAAGCAGACAGGGGAGGCTGTTTTTT.